This T cell receptor beta chain was profiled in a study of beta chain features in type 1 diabetes (dated by TCRdb to the late 2010s). For the wider study: No differences in mean age, gender distribution, total cell number or subset yield were found between patients and healthy donors. Across all samples, fewer than 110,000,000 sorted cells were examined, and cell number per subset correlated strongly with RNA yield. In the study, recently diagnosed type 1 diabetes patients and matched healthy donors were compared on the TCRB repertoires of their sorted circulating CD4+ T cell subsets. Regulatory and stem cell-like memory subsets were obtained from only 8 patients and about 8 healthy donors, while naive and central memory subsets were obtained from all 30 or so donors.

The germline V gene encodes CDR1 SGHAT and CDR2 FQNNGV. The CDR3, cysteine through phenylalanine, is 17 amino acids long. The read is trimmed to its CDR3 DNA, 51 bases read in frame from base 1. V is pared back by 4 bases and J by 0 bases, with 13 bases lying between the germline termini. What the research found in general, with its limitations: Only small numbers of individuals were included in the HLA sub-analyses, which left unresolved whether HLA type had any influence on TCRB rearrangement. At VDJ recombination sites, patients with type 1 diabetes made fewer insertions and deleted more nucleotides, a pattern implying thymic rearrangement abnormalities. In all four CD4+ subsets, TCRB CDR3 length was moderately but significantly shorter in type 1 diabetes patients. Shorter templates might have been favored by PCR, but patient and control samples were amplified and corrected together, so both groups would have been affected equally by any skew. Sequencing cDNA rather than genomic DNA could over-represent highly expressing activated cells, although activation and CD3 levels did not differ between groups. Naive, central memory and regulatory TCRB repertoires appeared to be more alike among patients than among healthy donors.

In this sample, this clone turned up a few times. What this receptor recognizes is not known. There are no base qualities to consult, and no much larger clone falls within one base. All of the isolated RNA was reverse transcribed with the High Capacity cDNA Reverse Transcription Kit, so expressed TCRB transcripts were sequenced. Deep immunoSEQ sequencing was performed on naive, central memory and regulatory T cell samples, with an average of roughly 3.6 million total reads per sample. Sorted cells were lysed in RLT buffer and RNA was extracted with DNase-treated RNeasy Micro or Mini kits, depending on cell number. To prevent cross-contamination, each cell subset was processed individually, whereas patient and healthy donor samples were processed jointly. The immunoSEQ multiplex PCR was used to amplify TCRB sequences from cDNA, yielding 87-bp fragments that span the CDR3 region. Sequencing of the amplicons was done on the Illumina HiSeq platform. Per the original workflow: Synthetic template baselines were used to correct PCR bias computationally, reads within Hamming distance 2 were collapsed together, and singletons that could not be merged were discarded. By aligning reads against IMGT, V, D and J genes, CDR3 length, and insertions or deletions at six rearrangement sites were assigned. Clonotype counts were normalized to sorted cell number within each subset before computing true diversity and Gini coefficients with the tcR R package. The overlap coefficient, calculated on TCRB nucleotide sequences, was used to measure repertoire sharing. Out-of-frame TCRB sequences from naive cells were analyzed to stand in for the pre-selection repertoire. TCRdb took this table from immuneACCESS and kept in-frame rearrangements with V and J called. Such tables lack part of the clones; where checked against another copy, unresolved V genes explain under half of the gap, and the rest is unexplained. V and J calls and clone size are as listed in that table; D and trimming were resolved from the DNA. The sample table records 500,000 to 700,000 clones; around 15% of these occur just once. The ten largest clones take up approximately 0.099% of the sample.

Each donor gave one peripheral blood draw, about 100 mL on average, collected into heparinised tubes. Using a panel that included CD45RO, CCR7, CD25, CD127, CD95 and CD27, naive, central memory, regulatory and stem cell-like memory CD4+ T cells were sorted on a BD FACSAria II. Every sorted population had a purity above 95%. PBMCs were isolated right away by Lymphoprep density gradient centrifugation and were stained directly, without culture. So that batch effects would be minimized, each experiment stained and sorted samples in pairs, pairing one healthy donor with one patient. Sequencing used naive CD4+ T cells from blood. Per the publication, the cell subset or site label means: true naive CD4+ T cells. The rearranged chain carries TRBV11-2 and TRBJ2-6; the D gene is perhaps TRBD1 or TRBD2, each of them matching over 5 bases. The source is a man between 18 and 29 years old in good health. The CDR3 protein sequence reads: CASSSRGVASGANVLTF. The nucleotide sequence is TGTGCCAGCAGCTCCCGAGGGGTGGCCTCTGGGGCCAACGTCCTGACTTTC.